Presented here are 10 T cell receptor beta chains from one specimen sequenced in a study of blood T cell repertoires in COVID-19. Assay: immunoSEQ multiplex PCR; the TCRdb copy retains only in-frame clones and omits some. This sample has some 490,000 clones, with 88% found just once. Sequenced sample: PBMCs or T cells enriched from blood (not recorded which). Receptors originate from a woman between 55 and 75 years old who had recovered from COVID-19.

V and J are TRBV10-3 and TRBJ1-1; D not certain. Germline V CDR1 and CDR2: ENHRY, SYGVKD. The CDR3 spans 12 residues. V was pared by 10 bases and J by 3 bases, with 12 bases between. This CDR3 is CATGSGDTEAFF. In nucleotides, the CDR3 is TGTGCCACCGGTTCCGGGGACACTGAAGCTTTCTTT.

This clone was observed once. This chain joins TRBV6-1 and TRBJ2-1, with D perhaps TRBD1 (6 bases). The V end was cut by 2 bases, the J end by 0 bases, with 14 bases between. Germline CDR1 is MNHNS and CDR2 is SASEGT. The CDR3 is made up of 17 amino acids. CDR3 bases: TGTGCCAGCAGTGAACGGGCCAGGGGAAGCTCCTACAATGAGCAGTTCTTC. Translating gives CASSERARGSSYNEQFF.

This rearrangement joins TRBV28 to TRBJ1-4, with 9 bases aligning to TRBD1. V was clipped by 4 bases and J by 4 bases; unmatched bases: 10. CDR3 length equals 17 residues. CDR1 MDHEN and CDR2 SYDVKM come from the germline V gene. CDR3 sequence reads: CASSSLGGQGGNEKLFF. CDR3 sequence (DNA): TGTGCCAGCAGTTCATTAGGGGGACAGGGCGGTAATGAAAAACTGTTTTTT. Drawing the rest from reference TRBV28 and TRBJ1-4, the complete variable domain is DVKVTQSSRYLVKRTGEKVFLECVQDMDHENMFWYRQDPGLGLRLIYFSYDVKMKEKGDIPEGYSVSREKKERFSLILESASTNQTSMYLCASSSLGGQGGNEKLFFGSGTQLSVL.

The V gene is TRBV5-1, the J gene TRBJ2-1; D not certain. V was clipped by 2 bases and J by 6 bases, with 18 bases between them. The CDR3 totals 16 residues. Germline V gives CDR1 SGHRS, CDR2 YFSETQ. The CDR3 coding sequence is TGCGCCAGCAGCTTCGAAGCTATCGTAAGAGGCAATGAGCAGTTCTTC. Protein product: CASSFEAIVRGNEQFF.

This clone was seen once. V and J are TRBV5-4 and TRBJ2-3, with TRBD2 matching over 8 bases. Trimming removed 3 bases from V and 0 bases from J; junction bases left unmatched: 3. Germline V gene lookup returns CDR1 SGHNT and CDR2 YYREEE (reference sequence). This CDR3 has 15 amino acids. The CDR3 sequence: CASSSRGGSTDTQYF. Here the CDR3 DNA reads TGTGCCAGCAGCTCCCGGGGGGGCAGCACAGATACGCAGTATTTT.

The chain's CDR3 is CATSDLNRGNTGELFF. In DNA form, the CDR3 reads TGTGCCACCAGTGATTTGAACAGGGGGAACACCGGGGAGCTGTTTTTT. The V gene is TRBV24-1, the J gene TRBJ2-2; TRBD1 matches 7 bases. V was pared by 0 bases and J by 1 base, with 1 base of the junction left unmatched. The germline V gene has CDR1 KGHDR and CDR2 SFDVKD. The CDR3 is made up of 16 amino acids.

The chain is built from TRBV11-2 and TRBJ1-6, with 7 bases lining up with TRBD1. The length of the CDR3 is 14 residues. The germline V gene encodes CDR1 SGHAT and CDR2 FQNNGV. V was clipped by 4 bases and J by 5 bases; unmatched bases: 2. This CDR3 reads CASSWGQNNSPLHF. The CDR3 nucleotides read TGTGCCAGCAGCTGGGGACAGAATAATTCACCCCTCCACTTT.

This chain uses TRBV6-5 with TRBJ2-2, with a weak D call TRBD1 (6 bases). CDR3 length: 14 amino acids. Germline V CDR1 and CDR2: MNHEY, SVGAGI. V gave up 7 bases and J gave up 6 bases, with 15 bases separating them. This CDR3 reads CASTQGGMAGELFF. CDR3 sequence (DNA): TGTGCCAGCACCCAAGGGGGTATGGCCGGGGAGCTGTTTTTT.

The chain carries TRBV11-2 and TRBJ1-2; possibly TRBD1 for D (6 bases). The germline V gene has CDR1 SGHAT and CDR2 FQNNGV. Trimming shortened V by 0 bases and J by 4 bases, and 15 bases separated the two germline ends. CDR3 length: 16 residues. The CDR3, as DNA: TGTGCCAGCAGCTTAGACCCTTACCAAGGGGGCTATGGCTACACCTTC. The encoded protein is CASSLDPYQGGYGYTF.

The rearrangement joins TRBV18 to TRBJ1-6, with 11 positions matching TRBD1. CDR3 length: 14 residues. Unmatched junction bases numbered 4, after V lost 6 bases and J lost 9 bases. The germline CDR1 and CDR2 sequences are KGHSH and LQKENI. The CDR3 spells CASSSGTGGSPLHF. CDR3 coding DNA: TGTGCCAGCTCTTCCGGGACAGGGGGTTCACCCCTCCACTTT.